Below, one T cell receptor beta chain is given with its context. Its specificity is unknown. The data were produced by immunoSEQ multiplex PCR, yet TCRdb's version contains in-frame clones alone and is incomplete. The data hold 130,000 to 150,000 clones, with 80% to 90% observed a single time. The sample comes from a study of cytomegalovirus exposure and HLA in healthy donors. The donors were in the roughly 130-subject validation cohort, distinct from the approximately 610-subject first cohort. General study points: The authors confirmed in vitro that three CMV-associated chains were specific for CMV antigens. Reported results showed that the classifier diagnosed cytomegalovirus status with high specificity and sensitivity. Some public TCRs appeared in many individuals, while most sequences were rare.

CDR1 and CDR2 (germline): MRHNA, SNTAGT. There are 15 residues in the CDR3. The J segment lost 1 base and the V segment lost 3 bases, leaving 6 bases of the junction unmatched. The V gene is TRBV6-4, the J gene TRBJ2-7; 7 positions agree with TRBD1. The source material was PBMCs. The TCR sequence derives from a man between 18 and 35 years old in good health and CMV-seronegative. CDR3 sequence reads: CASSEVQGSSYEQYF. DNA of the CDR3: TGTGCCAGCAGTGAAGTACAGGGGTCGTCCTACGAGCAGTACTTC.